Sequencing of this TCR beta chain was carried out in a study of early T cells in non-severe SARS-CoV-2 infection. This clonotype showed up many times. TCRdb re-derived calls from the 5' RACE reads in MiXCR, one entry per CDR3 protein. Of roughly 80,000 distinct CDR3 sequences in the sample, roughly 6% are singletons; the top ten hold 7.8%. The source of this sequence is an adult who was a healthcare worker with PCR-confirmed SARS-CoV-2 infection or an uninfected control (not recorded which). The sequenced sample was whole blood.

The CDR3 reads CASSLSGESNQPQHF. The DNA of the CDR3 is TGTGCCAGCAGTTTGTCGGGGGAAAGCAATCAGCCCCAGCATTTT. The chain links TRBV12-3 or TRBV12-4 to TRBJ1-5, with D tentatively TRBD1 (5 bases). Trimming shortened V by 3 bases and J by 1 base, and 10 bases separated the two germline ends. The CDR3 has 15 amino acids.